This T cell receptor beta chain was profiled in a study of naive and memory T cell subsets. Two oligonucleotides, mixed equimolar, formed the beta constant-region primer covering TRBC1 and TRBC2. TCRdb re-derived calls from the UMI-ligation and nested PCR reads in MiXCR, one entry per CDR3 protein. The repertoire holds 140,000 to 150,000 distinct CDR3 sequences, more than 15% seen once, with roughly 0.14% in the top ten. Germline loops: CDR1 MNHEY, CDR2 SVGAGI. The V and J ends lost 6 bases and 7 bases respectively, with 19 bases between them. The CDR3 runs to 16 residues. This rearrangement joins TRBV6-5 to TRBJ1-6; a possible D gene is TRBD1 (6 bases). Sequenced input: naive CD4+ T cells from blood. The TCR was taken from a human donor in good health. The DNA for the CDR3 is TGTGCCAGCAGCCCGAATATATGGGACACCAATTCACCCCTCCACTTT. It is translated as CASSPNIWDTNSPLHF.